In this sample, the clone carrying this T cell receptor (beta chain) turned up many times. The sample belongs to a study of CD8+CD57+ T cells in acquired aplastic anemia. Both TCR beta VDJ combination and CDR3 sequence profiling were carried out. Genomic DNA was the template for this profiling. MiXCR was run by TCRdb on the reads, yielding one entry per CDR3 protein. Counted here are about 180,000 distinct CDR3 sequences, 45% to 60% occurring once; the ten biggest clones make up over 10%. Patients chosen for sequencing had CD8+CD57+ cells that had expanded, as shown by flow cytometry. The cohort consisted entirely of patients having severe acquired aplastic anemia. The TCR comes from a human donor with aplastic anemia. Input material: sorted CD4+, CD8+, or CD8+CD57+ T cells (not recorded which) from PBMCs.

The CDR3 coding sequence is TGTGCCATCAGTGAGTCGGCCCCCACGGGGCATTATAGCAATCAGCCCCAGCATTTT. It is translated as CAISESAPTGHYSNQPQHF. The V gene is TRBV10-3, the J gene TRBJ1-5; D is perhaps TRBD1 (5 bases). Germline V gene lookup returns CDR1 ENHRY and CDR2 SYGVKD. Trimming removed 0 bases from V and 0 bases from J, with 18 bases in between. The CDR3 is made up of 19 amino acids.